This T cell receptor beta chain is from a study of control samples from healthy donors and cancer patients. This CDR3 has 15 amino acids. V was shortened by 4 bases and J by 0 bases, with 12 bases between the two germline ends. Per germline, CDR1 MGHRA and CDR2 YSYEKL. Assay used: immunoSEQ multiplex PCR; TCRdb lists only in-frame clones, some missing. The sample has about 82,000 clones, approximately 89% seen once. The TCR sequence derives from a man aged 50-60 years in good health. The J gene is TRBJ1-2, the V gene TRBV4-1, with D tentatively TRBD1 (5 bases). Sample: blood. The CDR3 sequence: CASSRGTATNYGYTF. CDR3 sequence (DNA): TGCGCCAGCAGCCGAGGGACCGCAACTAACTATGGCTACACCTTC.